Sequencing of this T cell receptor (beta chain) was carried out in a study of blood T cell repertoires in COVID-19. Study-level information: From the United States, Italy and Spain came samples of acute and convalescent COVID-19. PBMCs, B-cell-depleted T cells, or T cells provided the cDNA or gDNA that made up the material.

The protocol was immunoSEQ multiplex PCR, while the TCRdb copy is restricted to in-frame clones and leaves out a portion. Of around 190,000 clones listed, about four fifths are singletons. Looked up from germline, CDR1 is LNHDA and CDR2 is SQIVND (reference sequence). This CDR3 spans 16 amino acids. Trimming removed 6 bases from V and 3 bases from J, with 15 bases in between. Patients at the Seattle site were enrolled during active infection and followed longitudinally. The V gene is TRBV19, the J gene TRBJ1-6; TRBD1 might be the D (6 bases). The material sequenced was peripheral blood. The clonotype was recovered from a middle-aged woman with COVID-19, enrolled during active disease. CDR3 coding DNA: TGTGCCAGTAGGAGAGGGGGTACCTACTATAATTCACCCCTCCACTTT. Protein: CASRRGGTYYNSPLHF.